Below are 15 T cell receptor beta chains sequenced from a single sample in a study of T cells after yellow fever vaccination. TCRdb re-analysed the 5' RACE reads in MiXCR, keeping a single row per CDR3 protein. The table records 320,000 or so distinct CDR3 sequences, roughly 8.6% of them present only once. This specimen consisted of PBMCs, obtained roughly 46 days after the first yellow fever vaccination. The receptor set was obtained from a man aged 18 to 29 who received the YFV17D yellow fever vaccine.

This clonotype was picked up many times. The chain links TRBV7-8 to TRBJ1-1; unclear D gene. There are 13 residues in the CDR3. Per the germline V gene, CDR1 is SGHVS and CDR2 is FQNEAQ. V was cut by 5 bases and J by 4 bases, with 11 bases left in between. CDR3 nucleotides: TGTGCCAGCAGCGTAGACCTGAGCACTGAAGCTTTCTTT. Its translation is CASSVDLSTEAFF.

The chain joins TRBV5-1 to TRBJ1-1; maybe TRBD1 (5 bases). V was trimmed by 0 bases and J by 1 base, leaving 7 bases between them. This CDR3 spans 14 amino acids. Looked up from germline, CDR1 is SGHRS and CDR2 is YFSETQ. Here the CDR3 DNA reads TGCGCCAGCAGCTTGGTACAGGAGAACACTGAAGCTTTCTTT. Translating it yields CASSLVQENTEAFF.

In regard to this clonotype: A read error may be the cause here, since a much bigger clone is one base away. V gene TRBV13 combines with J gene TRBJ2-2; D unclear. CDR1 and CDR2 from the germline V gene are PRHDT and FYEKMQ (reference sequence). V shed 3 bases and J shed 0 bases, with 5 bases lying between them. The CDR3 extends over 14 amino acids. This chain's CDR3 is CASSFRPNTGELFF. CDR3 nucleotides: TGTGCCAGCAGCTTCCGTCCGAACACCGGGGAGCTGTTTTTT.

This clonotype was counted many times. The V gene is TRBV7-2, the J gene TRBJ2-3; 11 bases are shared with TRBD2. The junction had 3 bases not matched to a gene; V was cut back by 4 bases and J by 0 bases. CDR3 length equals 16 residues. Germline V gene data show CDR1 as SGHTA and CDR2 as FQGNSA. CDR3 sequence (DNA): TGTGCCAGCAGCTCCAGACTAGCGGGGAGCACAGATACGCAGTATTTT. Its protein product is CASSSRLAGSTDTQYF.

This clonotype was observed a few times. The chain employs TRBV3-1 and TRBJ1-5; no clear D gene. CDR3 length equals 18 residues. V was pared by 0 bases and J by 4 bases, with 19 bases between. CDR1 is LGHDT and CDR2 is YNNKEL in the germline V gene (reference sequence). This CDR3 reads CASSQDYARWIWNQPQHF. In nucleotides, the CDR3 is TGTGCCAGCAGCCAAGATTATGCCAGATGGATCTGGAATCAGCCCCAGCATTTT.

The chain employs TRBV7-2 and TRBJ2-1; 8 positions match TRBD1. The CDR3 totals 15 residues. In germline, CDR1 is SGHTA, CDR2 FQGNSA. Unmatched junction bases numbered 14, after V lost 7 bases and J lost 9 bases. The CDR3 protein is CASTRNRDRMGEQFF. The CDR3 DNA reads TGTGCCAGCACCCGTAACCGGGACAGGATGGGTGAGCAGTTCTTC. Using reference TRBV7-2 and TRBJ2-1 for the parts outside the CDR3, the full variable domain is GAGVSQSPSNKVTEKGKDVELRCDPISGHTALYWYRQSLGQGLEFLIYFQGNSAPDKSGLPSDRFSAERTGGSVSTLTIQRTQQEDSAVYLCASTRNRDRMGEQFFGPGTRLTVL.

This clonotype has more than one count but fewer than ten. The chain employs TRBV7-2 and TRBJ1-2; D is ambiguous. The V and J ends lost 2 bases and 6 bases respectively, with 13 bases between them. The CDR3 contains 14 residues. Germline CDR1 is SGHTA and CDR2 is FQGNSA. The CDR3: CASSLTAPRDGYTF. CDR3 nucleotide sequence: TGTGCCAGCAGCTTAACCGCCCCAAGAGATGGCTACACCTTC.

The chain recombines TRBV5-1 with TRBJ2-6, with 8 bases aligning to TRBD2. The CDR3 loop spans 17 amino acids. With V trimmed by 4 bases and J by 0 bases, 6 bases remained unmatched. Germline CDR1 reads SGHRS; CDR2 reads YFSETQ. Here the CDR3 reads CASSPREGNSGANVLTF. The CDR3 DNA reads as TGCGCCAGCAGCCCACGGGAGGGAAACTCTGGGGCCAACGTCCTGACTTTC.

This clonotype has just a few counts. The V gene is TRBV7-3, the J gene TRBJ1-2; 10 positions match TRBD1. Germline CDR1 is SGHTA and CDR2 is FQGTGA. J was trimmed by 6 bases and V by 0 bases; bases with no gene match: 1. This CDR3 is built from 14 residues. The CDR3 nucleotides read TGTGCCAGCAGCTTAACGGGACAGGGGAATGGCTACACCTTC. It codes for CASSLTGQGNGYTF.

The V gene is TRBV7-6, the J gene TRBJ1-6; 7 bases are shared with TRBD1. The CDR3 length is 14 residues. Germline V gene data show CDR1 as SGHVS and CDR2 as FNYEAQ. With V trimmed by 5 bases and J by 8 bases, 6 bases remained unmatched. The CDR3 nucleotides read TGTGCCAGCAGCCCGGGTAGGGGGCATTCACCCCTCCACTTT. Amino acids: CASSPGRGHSPLHF.

Only a few counts were recorded for this clonotype. The chain employs TRBV11-2 and TRBJ1-5; TRBD1 might be the D (6 bases). Per the germline V gene, CDR1 is SGHAT and CDR2 is FQNNGV. Trimming removed 2 bases from V and 0 bases from J, with 14 bases in between. The CDR3 runs 17 residues. The CDR3 DNA reads TGTGCCAGCAGCTTATTCCCCTCAGGGGATAGCAATCAGCCCCAGCATTTT. Amino acids: CASSLFPSGDSNQPQHF.

This clonotype was found a few times. The J gene is TRBJ2-4, the V gene TRBV18; D not resolved. Trimming took 3 bases from V and 6 from J, leaving 12 bases between them. The CDR3 extends over 14 amino acids. Germline V gives CDR1 KGHSH, CDR2 LQKENI. CDR3 nucleotide sequence: TGTGCCAGCTCACCGACTCCGACCCTAAACATTCAGTACTTC. Its protein is CASSPTPTLNIQYF.

In this sample, this clonotype turned up a few times. V is TRBV5-8 and J is TRBJ2-5; D remains unclear. The CDR3 loop spans 14 amino acids. V was clipped by 0 bases and J by 5 bases, with 11 bases between them. CDR1 and CDR2 (germline): SGHTS, YDEGEE. Written as DNA, the CDR3 is TGTGCCAGCAGCTTGGGATTTAGTCGGGAGACCCAGTACTTC. It specifies CASSLGFSRETQYF.

There are a few counts of this clonotype. The chain combines TRBV12-3 or TRBV12-4 with TRBJ2-7; 10 bases match TRBD1. CDR3 length: 15 residues. The junction had 6 bases not matched to a gene; V was cut back by 3 bases and J by 4 bases. DNA for the CDR3: TGTGCCAGCAGTTTGACGGGACAGGGGATATACGAGCAGTACTTC. This translates into CASSLTGQGIYEQYF.

This rearrangement joins TRBV9 to TRBJ1-2; D not resolved. This CDR3 region has 15 residues. Trimming left V 3 bases short and J 6 bases short, with 18 bases between. The germline V gene encodes CDR1 SGDLS and CDR2 YYNGEE. The CDR3 loop is CASSATPRGPDGYTF. The CDR3 nucleotides read TGTGCCAGCAGCGCTACCCCCCGAGGACCAGATGGCTACACCTTC.